Listed below are T cell receptor beta chains from one sample, sequenced in a study of blood T cell repertoires in COVID-19. Profiled with immunoSEQ multiplex PCR; TCRdb holds only in-frame clones, not every one. In the table there are 70,000 to 95,000 clones, roughly 88% of which are singletons. The specimen was peripheral blood. The origin of the receptors is a human donor in a cohort sampled during active COVID-19. CDR3s include the opening cysteine and the closing phenylalanine or tryptophan. D genes are given only for firm matches. Clone sizes are given selectively: once, few, many, or a class where the clone is expanded.

size | D | J | V | DNA | CDR3
. | . | TRBJ1-2 | TRBV27 | TGTGCCAGCAGTCCTAACGGGGGGCATGGCTACACCTTC | CASSPNGGHGYTF
. | . | TRBJ2-5 | TRBV5-1 | TGCGCCAGCAGCTTCCCGCCAGGGGACATTAGGGAGACCCAGTACTTC | CASSFPPGDIRETQYF
. | TRBD2 | TRBJ2-1 | TRBV27 | TGTGCCAGCAGTAACGGGGGGGGCTACAATGAGCAGTTCTTC | CASSNGGGYNEQFF
many | TRBD1 | TRBJ1-1 | TRBV10-2 | TGCGCCAGCAGGCAGACAGGGGGCACTGAAGCTTTCTTT | CASRQTGGTEAFF
few | . | TRBJ1-6 | TRBV11-1 | TGTGCCAGCAGCCTCACAGGGAATAATTCACCCCTCCACTTT | CASSLTGNNSPLHF
. | . | TRBJ2-5 | TRBV19 | TGTGCCAGTAGTATGGAATCGCAATCGGGGGAGACCCAGTACTTC | CASSMESQSGETQYF
. | TRBD1 | TRBJ2-1 | TRBV19 | TGTGCCAGTAGTATAGTACAAACAGGGGGACGGAATGAGCAGTTCTTC | CASSIVQTGGRNEQFF
. | TRBD2 | TRBJ2-3 | TRBV4-1 | TGCGCCAGCAGCCTTCTAGCGGGAGCCTCAGATACGCAGTATTTT | CASSLLAGASDTQYF
. | . | TRBJ2-1 | TRBV29-1 | TGCAGCGTTGAAGGAATAGGGGTTGATCGGTTCTTC | CSVEGIGVDRFF
. | . | TRBJ2-3 | TRBV6-5 | TGTGCCAGCAGTTACAGCCATACGCAGTATTTT | CASSYSHTQYF
. | TRBD2 | TRBJ2-1 | TRBV28 | TGTGCCAGCAGTCGCTTAAGCGGGAGCCCCTACAATGAGCAGTTCTTC | CASSRLSGSPYNEQFF
. | . | TRBJ1-5 | TRBV6-5 | TGTGCCAGCAGCAGGCGACAGCCCCAGCATTTT | CASSRRQPQHF
. | TRBD1 | TRBJ2-7 | TRBV11-2 | TGTGCCAGCAGCTCCCGGCCGGGACAGTACGAGCAGTACTTC | CASSSRPGQYEQYF
. | TRBD2 | TRBJ2-3 | TRBV9 | TGTGCCAGCAGCGTATTTGGTGGCGGGGGGAGCACAGATACGCAGTATTTT | CASSVFGGGGSTDTQYF
. | . | TRBJ2-2 | TRBV4-3 | TGCGCCAGCAGCCTAAGTTCGAGGAACACCGGGGAGCTGTTTTTT | CASSLSSRNTGELFF
. | TRBD1 | TRBJ1-1 | TRBV2 | TGTGCCAGTAAGACAGGGGAGAACACTGAAGCTTTCTTT | CASKTGENTEAFF
. | TRBD2 | TRBJ2-1 | TRBV27 | TGTGCCAGCAGTTTAGGAGCGGGAGGGTACAATGAGCAGTTCTTC | CASSLGAGGYNEQFF
. | TRBD2 | TRBJ2-3 | TRBV4-3 | TGCGCCAGCAGCCTCTTAGCGGGGCGGTTCACAGATACGCAGTATTTT | CASSLLAGRFTDTQYF
. | TRBD1 | TRBJ1-1 | TRBV9 | TGTGCCAGCAGCACGGGGACAGTGACTGAAGCTTTCTTT | CASSTGTVTEAFF
. | TRBD2 | TRBJ2-1 | TRBV5-6 | TGTGCCAGCAGCTTTGGCGGGAGGGCTAGCAATGAGCAGTTCTTC | CASSFGGRASNEQFF
once | . | TRBJ2-1 | TRBV4-1 | TGCGCCAGCAGCATACGCTCGTGGGGGCACAATGAGCAGTTCTTC | CASSIRSWGHNEQFF
. | . | TRBJ1-5 | TRBV18 | TGTGCCAGCTCACCCGACATCAATAGAGGCAATCAGCCCCAGCATTTT | CASSPDINRGNQPQHF
. | TRBD1 | TRBJ1-1 | TRBV6-5 | TGTGCCAGCAGTTACGGGACAGGGGGCGGGGGAACTGAAGCTTTCTTT | CASSYGTGGGGTEAFF
. | . | TRBJ2-7 | TRBV29-1 | TGCAGCGTCAGGGCCGCGGCGAACGAGCAGTACTTC | CSVRAAANEQYF
. | . | TRBJ2-1 | TRBV11-2 | TGTGCCAGCAGCCTAAGACAGTCTGTCAATGAGCAGTTCTTC | CASSLRQSVNEQFF
. | TRBD1 | TRBJ1-2 | TRBV7-2 | TGTGCCAGCAGCTCCGACAGGGCGAGAATCTATGGCTACACCTTC | CASSSDRARIYGYTF
. | TRBD1 | TRBJ1-5 | TRBV7-2 | TGTGCCAGCAGCTTAGGAACGGACAGGGGGCGCCGAATTCAGCCCCAGCATTTT | CASSLGTDRGRRIQPQHF
. | TRBD2 | TRBJ2-7 | TRBV14 | TGTGCCAGCAGCCAAGATGGCACTAGCGGGACAGGAGAGCAGTACTTC | CASSQDGTSGTGEQYF
. | . | TRBJ2-1 | TRBV5-5 | TGTGCCAGCAGCCCGCGACTAGGAGAAACTTATGAGCAGTTCTTC | CASSPRLGETYEQFF
. | . | TRBJ1-2 | TRBV2 | TGTGCCAGCGCAGGACCATCCGGGACAACCAGATATGGCTACACCTTC | CASAGPSGTTRYGYTF
. | TRBD1 | TRBJ1-4 | TRBV7-2 | TGTGCCAGCAGCGTAGACAGGGGGTATGAAAAACTGTTTTTT | CASSVDRGYEKLFF
. | . | TRBJ2-5 | TRBV7-2 | TGTGCCAGCAGCTTAGGGGTTGGGGGGGGCGAGACCCAGTACTTC | CASSLGVGGGETQYF
. | . | TRBJ2-5 | TRBV13 | TGTGCCAGCAGCTTACAGGGATGGGTGGATGAGACCCAGTACTTC | CASSLQGWVDETQYF
once | . | TRBJ1-1 | TRBV10-3 | TGTGCCATCAGTGAGCCCCGCAGTGAAGCTTTCTTT | CAISEPRSEAFF
. | . | TRBJ2-7 | TRBV3-1/TRBV3-2 | TGTGCCAGCAGCGGGGGGGCGCCCTACGAGCAGTACTTC | CASSGGAPYEQYF
once | . | TRBJ2-7 | TRBV7-2 | TGTGCCAGCAGCTTAGCTACGACTGCGGGTCCCTACGAGCAGTACTTC | CASSLATTAGPYEQYF
once | . | TRBJ2-7 | TRBV7-8 | TGTGCCAGCAGATCCCCCTGGGGGGACTCATACGAGCAGTACTTC | CASRSPWGDSYEQYF
. | TRBD2 | TRBJ2-1 | TRBV10-3 | TGTGCCATCAGTGAGTCGGCTAGCGGGATTTACAATGAGCAGTTCTTC | CAISESASGIYNEQFF
. | . | TRBJ1-1 | TRBV7-9 | TGTGCCAGCAGCCCCCGGGGGAGGCATGAAGCTTTCTTT | CASSPRGRHEAFF
few | . | TRBJ2-1 | TRBV29-1 | TGCAGCGTTGATATCCCTGGGGAGAATGAGCAGTTCTTC | CSVDIPGENEQFF